This T cell receptor beta chain was sequenced for a study of blood T cell repertoires in COVID-19 (TCRdb year 2020). Notes on the research overall: Samples covering the acute and convalescent phases of COVID-19 were provided by collaborators in the United States, Italy and Spain. The sample metadata nearly always contained a de-identified subject ID, COVID-19 status, age in years and sex. Deeply sampled blood TCRbeta repertoires from subjects exposed to, actively infected with, or recovered from COVID-19 were included in the dataset. The repertoires were released in a freely available public database intended as a resource for research on the immune response to SARS-CoV-2. Where available, HLA class I and class II types were obtained from metadata supplied by the sample provider rather than from assay-based typing. The samples were drawn from the first 160 participants of the ongoing ImmuneRACE study and from roughly 1,300 subjects provided by 6 global collaborators. The prospective study material was composed of cDNA or gDNA derived from T cells, B-cell-depleted T cells, or PBMCs.

General study outcomes and caveats: How much clinical and demographic metadata was included differed by source and by participant, and the metadata was provided uncurated.

A word on this clone: The target of this receptor is not known. Within one base of it there is no much larger clone, and no base qualities were kept.

TCRbeta CDR3 regions were amplified from genomic DNA by means of the immunoSEQ Assay, a bias-controlled multiplex PCR. In the paper's pipeline: The number of nucleated cells in each sample was estimated from the amplification of reference gene primers within the assay. Sequence reads were collapsed and filtered to measure the absolute abundance of every unique TCRbeta CDR3 rearrangement. Productive Simpson clonality was computed per sample as the square root of Simpson's diversity index over productive rearrangements. TCRdb obtained this table from immuneACCESS and retained in-frame rearrangements with V and J assigned. These tables miss some clones; where compared with another copy, unresolved V genes account for less than half of the shortfall, and the remainder is unexplained. The V and J calls and clone size were taken over from that table, and D and trimming were inferred from the DNA. The sample table lists about 350,000 clones, less than 90% of them with a count of one. The ten largest clones represent more than 0.9% of the sample.

Participants in the prospective study were aged about 18 to 95 years, lived in 24 United States geographic areas, and enrolled through a virtual design. Cohort assignment in the prospective study relied on participant-reported clinical history from a screening survey and a study questionnaire. For ImmuneRACE Cohort 3, a participant was defined as recovered based on two consecutive negative NP/OP PCR tests, clearance by a healthcare professional, or resolution of symptoms. Mobile phlebotomists in the prospective study collected whole blood, serum and a nasopharyngeal or oropharyngeal swab from every participant. Prospective study participants could optionally give additional blood draws and questionnaires over a roughly 2-month period. Blood samples from the prospective study were shipped frozen or at room temperature prior to DNA extraction. Via the germline V gene, CDR1 is SGHRS and CDR2 YFSETQ. Including the terminal cysteine and phenylalanine, the CDR3 comprises 15 residues. Just the 45-base CDR3 DNA is kept, in frame starting at base 1. V loses 4 bases, J loses 2 bases, and the germline ends lie 16 bases apart.

This sequence originates from a woman aged 25 to 39 who had recovered from COVID-19. The sequenced sample was PBMCs or T cells enriched from blood (not recorded which). The V and J segments used are TRBV5-1 and TRBJ2-7, and perhaps TRBD2 as D gene, on 6 matching bases. CDR3 reads: CASSPAGTHPYEQYF. The DNA sequence reads TGCGCCAGCAGCCCTGCCGGGACTCACCCCTACGAGCAGTACTTC.